A single sample is the source of the 6 T cell receptor beta chains below, sequenced in a study of blood T cell repertoires in COVID-19. Method: immunoSEQ multiplex PCR; TCRdb's copy keeps in-frame clones and lacks some. The sample has 150,000 to 250,000 clones; around four fifths are singletons. What was sequenced was PBMCs or T cells enriched from blood (not recorded which). These receptors originate from a man in his forties who had recovered from COVID-19.

The J gene is TRBJ2-7, the V gene TRBV18; TRBD2 matches 7 bases. V gave up 3 bases and J gave up 6 bases; unmatched junction bases: 5. This CDR3 comprises 13 residues. CDR1 is KGHSH, CDR2 LQKENI, per germline. CDR3 DNA sequence: TGTGCCAGCTCACCTGGTGGGAGGGGCGAGCAGTACTTC. Protein sequence: CASSPGGRGEQYF.

V is TRBV3-1 (or the pseudogene TRBV3-2) and J is TRBJ2-3; 11 nucleotides line up with TRBD2. This CDR3 contains 18 residues. Germline CDR1 reads LGHDT; CDR2 reads YNNKEL (reference sequence). J gave up 2 bases and V 2 bases, and 9 bases lay outside the gene matches. The CDR3 nucleotides are TGTGCCAGCAGCCAAAGGCTCGGGACTAGCGGCCTCACAGATACGCAGTATTTT. This translates into CASSQRLGTSGLTDTQYF.

The chain is built from TRBV6-5 and TRBJ1-1; a possible D gene is TRBD1 (5 bases). CDR3 length equals 15 residues. Looked up from germline, CDR1 is MNHEY and CDR2 is SVGAGI. The germline V and J ends were trimmed by 0 bases and 4 bases, with 12 bases remaining between them. CDR3 protein: CASSYSQGLGTEAFF. The CDR3 region has the DNA TGTGCCAGCAGTTACTCGCAGGGATTGGGCACTGAAGCTTTCTTT.

This chain uses TRBV28 with TRBJ1-2, with D unclear. In germline, CDR1 is MDHEN, CDR2 SYDVKM. The ends were cut back, 5 bases at V and 1 base at J, with 5 bases in the middle. CDR3 size: 12 residues. The DNA for the CDR3 is TGTGCCAGCAGTGACATTAACTATGGCTACACCTTC. Its translation: CASSDINYGYTF.

This chain uses TRBV7-3 with TRBJ2-6; TRBD1 matches 8 bases. CDR3 length equals 15 residues. J gave up 12 bases and V 2 bases, and 9 bases lay outside the gene matches. Germline-derived CDR1 and CDR2 are SGHTA and FQGTGA. CDR3 residues: CASSLLGQGRGVLTF. The CDR3 nucleotides read TGTGCCAGCAGCTTATTAGGACAGGGCCGCGGCGTCCTGACTTTC. The full variable domain, in which reference TRBV7-3 and TRBJ2-6 provide the parts outside the CDR3, is GAGVSQTPSNKVTEKGKYVELRCDPISGHTALYWYRQSLGQGPEFLIYFQGTGAADDSGLPNDRFFAVRPEGSVSTLKIQRTERGDSAVYLCASSLLGQGRGVLTFGAGSRLTVL.

This chain connects TRBV7-3 to TRBJ2-3; 7 bases align to TRBD2. The CDR3 runs to 16 residues. CDR1 is SGHTA and CDR2 is FQGTGA in the germline V gene. V dropped 2 bases and J dropped 2; count of bases not matched to a gene: 7. The CDR3 DNA reads TGTGCCAGCAGCTTAGGTAGCGGGCTGCTCACAGATACGCAGTATTTT. Amino acids: CASSLGSGLLTDTQYF.